These 28 T cell receptor beta chains came from one sample sequenced in a study of identifying expanded T cells in peripheral blood. Some clones are missing from TCRdb's copy, which holds only in-frame ones; the method was immunoSEQ multiplex PCR. The sample yields roughly 130,000 clones, 70% to 90% seen once. Sequencing was carried out using blood. Every receptor here comes from a person aged 18-69 years in good health.

The CDR3 is CAISETTEQETQYF. DNA of the CDR3: TGTGCCATCAGTGAGACGACAGAGCAAGAGACCCAGTACTTC. V is TRBV10-3 and J is TRBJ2-5; D possibly corresponds to TRBD1 (5 bases). CDR1 is ENHRY and CDR2 is SYGVKD in the germline V gene. The CDR3 sequence is 14 residues long. Trimming cost V 2 bases and J 2 bases, with 9 bases left between them.

The chain links TRBV9 to TRBJ2-1; D gene ambiguous. The length of the CDR3 is 15 residues. V shed 0 bases and J shed 0 bases, with 7 bases lying between them. In germline, CDR1 is SGDLS, CDR2 YYNGEE. The CDR3 coding sequence is TGTGCCAGCAGCGTAGGACAAAGCTCCTACAATGAGCAGTTCTTC. It is translated as CASSVGQSSYNEQFF.

The chain employs TRBV28 and TRBJ2-7; no firm D call. The CDR3 is 12 amino acids. Germline loops: CDR1 MDHEN, CDR2 SYDVKM. The V end lost 7 bases, the J end lost 6 bases, and 13 bases lay between the germline ends. The CDR3 spells CASTASPTEQYF. The CDR3, as DNA: TGTGCCAGCACCGCGTCGCCTACCGAGCAGTACTTC. Filled out from reference TRBV28 and TRBJ2-7, the complete variable domain reads DVKVTQSSRYLVKRTGEKVFLECVQDMDHENMFWYRQDPGLGLRLIYFSYDVKMKEKGDIPEGYSVSREKKERFSLILESASTNQTSMYLCASTASPTEQYFGPGTRLTVT.

V gene TRBV25-1 combines with J gene TRBJ1-1, with TRBD1 matching 10 bases. The trim removed 5 bases at V and 11 bases at J, leaving 11 bases unmatched. CDR1 is MGHDK and CDR2 is SYGVNS in the germline V gene. This CDR3 comprises 14 residues. As DNA, the CDR3 is TGTGCCAGCAGTTACCCGGGACAGGGGCAAGAGGCTTTCTTT. This gives the protein CASSYPGQGQEAFF. Based on the CDR3 plus reference TRBV25-1 and TRBJ1-1, the full variable domain is EADIYQTPRYLVIGTGKKITLECSQTMGHDKMYWYQQDPGMELHLIHYSYGVNSTEKGDLSSESTVSRIRTEHFPLTLESARPSHTSQYLCASSYPGQGQEAFFGQGTRLTVV.

The chain carries TRBV12-5 and TRBJ2-3, with 7 bases matching TRBD1. V shed 1 base, J shed 8 bases, and the junction held 3 bases outside the gene matches. This CDR3 has 13 residues. Germline V gene sequence: CDR1 LGHNT, CDR2 FRNRAP. The CDR3 protein is CASGLGTGGTQYF. DNA of the CDR3: TGTGCTAGTGGTTTGGGGACAGGTGGTACGCAGTATTTT.

This clone occurred once. J is TRBJ1-2 and V is TRBV28; tentatively, D is TRBD1 (5 bases). Per germline, CDR1 MDHEN and CDR2 SYDVKM. Trimming removed 5 bases at V and 8 bases at J, with 9 bases between. The CDR3 consists of 11 residues. CDR3 sequence reads: CASSTGIGYTF. Written as DNA, the CDR3 is TGTGCCAGCAGTACAGGAATCGGCTACACCTTC.

The gene calls are TRBV14 and TRBJ2-5, with D hard to call. The CDR3 totals 17 residues. The V end was cut by 1 base, the J end by 3 bases, with 18 bases between. Germline V gives CDR1 SGHDN, CDR2 FVKESK. CDR3 nucleotides: TGTGCCAGCAGCCAAGCCTCTTGGGCTTGGGGAAAAGAGACCCAGTACTTC. Amino acid sequence: CASSQASWAWGKETQYF.

V gene TRBV11-2 combines with J gene TRBJ2-5, with a weak D call TRBD1 (5 bases). The CDR3 length is 14 residues. The germline V and J ends were trimmed by 5 bases and 3 bases, with 13 bases remaining between them. The V gene's germline CDR1 is SGHAT and CDR2 FQNNGV. CDR3 region: CASSQPGREETQYF. As DNA, the CDR3 is TGTGCCAGCAGCCAGCCGGGCAGGGAAGAGACCCAGTACTTC.

This sequence joins TRBV7-9 and TRBJ2-2, with unresolved D. This CDR3 contains 13 residues. The germline V gene has CDR1 SEHNR and CDR2 FQNEAQ (reference sequence). V lost 2 bases, J lost 4 bases, and 5 bases lay in between. CDR3 in amino acids: CASSLRSTGELFF. CDR3 DNA: TGTGCCAGCAGCTTAAGGAGCACCGGGGAGCTGTTTTTT.

CDR3 loop: CASSEAKGGGTQYF. CDR3 DNA: TGTGCCAGCAGTGAAGCAAAGGGAGGTGGGACCCAGTACTTC. J is TRBJ2-5 and V is TRBV6-1; a possible D gene is TRBD2 (6 bases). This CDR3 comprises 14 residues. Germline V CDR1 and CDR2: MNHNS, SASEGT. V gave up 0 bases and J gave up 7 bases, with 12 bases separating them.

The chain uses TRBV19 and TRBJ2-3; TRBD1 aligns across 11 bases. J was trimmed by 2 bases and V by 7 bases; bases with no gene match: 8. CDR1 and CDR2 (germline): LNHDA, SQIVND (reference sequence). This CDR3 has 16 residues. CDR3 DNA: TGTGCCAGTAAAAGGGTGGACAGGGGGCCCACAGATACGCAGTATTTT. The encoded protein is CASKRVDRGPTDTQYF.

The V call is TRBV5-5, the J call TRBJ1-4, with 11 bases matching TRBD1. With V trimmed by 0 bases and J by 7 bases, 2 bases remained unmatched. This CDR3 is built from 15 residues. Per the germline V gene, CDR1 is SGHKS and CDR2 is YYEKEE (reference sequence). CDR3 in amino acids: CASSLVGQGGEKLFF. The CDR3 nucleotides are TGTGCCAGCAGCTTGGTGGGACAGGGGGGTGAAAAACTGTTTTTT.

As concerns this clone: The junction does not match germline at one end; this may be a read error. The chain is built from TRBV28 and TRBJ2-7, with no clear D. The CDR3 length is 15 residues. Germline V gives CDR1 MDHEN, CDR2 SYDVKM. The chain's CDR3 is CASTASGNPSDEQYF. The CDR3 coding sequence is TGTGCCAGCACCGCGTCAGGTAACCCCTCCGACGAGCAGTACTTC.

The rearrangement joins TRBV29-1 to TRBJ2-3; tentatively, D is TRBD1 or TRBD2 (5 bases each). V dropped 3 bases and J dropped 2 bases, with 12 bases sitting between them. Germline V gene sequence: CDR1 SQVTM, CDR2 ANQGSEA. This CDR3 spans 14 amino acids. The CDR3 DNA reads TGCAGCGTTGATGGGGGAAGGCCCACAGATACGCAGTATTTT. This encodes CSVDGGRPTDTQYF.

Note on this clone: The sample holds other DNA sequences that translate to the same CDR3. This rearrangement joins TRBV6-5 to TRBJ1-1; possibly TRBD1 for D (6 bases). V was cut by 5 bases and J by 1 base, with 11 bases left in between. In germline, CDR1 is MNHEY, CDR2 SVGAGI. The CDR3 totals 14 residues. CDR3 DNA: TGTGCCAGCAGTGCTCCAGGGGAGAACACTGAAGCTTTCTTT. It yields the protein CASSAPGENTEAFF.

The V gene is TRBV25-1, the J gene TRBJ1-1, with D unclear. This CDR3 is built from 13 residues. Trimming stripped 11 bases from V and 1 base from J, with 14 bases between. Looked up from germline, CDR1 is MGHDK and CDR2 is SYGVNS. DNA for the CDR3: TGTGCCTCACTTCCTAACCAGAACACTGAAGCTTTCTTT. As protein: CASLPNQNTEAFF. Using reference TRBV25-1 and TRBJ1-1 for the parts outside the CDR3, the full variable domain is EADIYQTPRYLVIGTGKKITLECSQTMGHDKMYWYQQDPGMELHLIHYSYGVNSTEKGDLSSESTVSRIRTEHFPLTLESARPSHTSQYLCASLPNQNTEAFFGQGTRLTVV.

The genes are TRBV11-3 and TRBJ1-1; D call uncertain. Germline CDR1 is SGHNT and CDR2 is YENEEA. The CDR3 loop spans 14 amino acids. Trimming removed 5 bases from V and 3 bases from J, with 13 bases in between. The CDR3 loop is CASSALVVDTEAFF. The CDR3 region has the DNA TGTGCCAGCAGCGCCCTGGTGGTGGACACTGAAGCTTTCTTT.

The DNA for the CDR3 is TGTGCCAGCGAGCTTAGATGGGACAGCCAAAGACCTAACTATGGCTACACCTTC. It yields the protein CASELRWDSQRPNYGYTF. The chain combines TRBV7-9 with TRBJ1-2; 7 nucleotides match TRBD1. The CDR3 has 18 amino acids. V lost 8 bases to trimming and J lost 0 bases; unmatched junction nucleotides: 18. Germline CDR1 SEHNR, CDR2 FQNEAQ (reference sequence).

V usage is TRBV5-6 and J usage is TRBJ2-1; 8 bases match TRBD2. V gave up 8 bases and J gave up 3 bases; unmatched junction bases: 16. Germline CDR1 and CDR2: SGHDT and YYEEEE. This CDR3 is built from 17 residues. Here the CDR3 reads CASPDTSGLRVYNEQFF. The CDR3 DNA reads TGTGCCAGTCCCGACACTAGCGGACTTCGGGTCTACAATGAGCAGTTCTTC.

V is TRBV7-2 and J is TRBJ1-1; 11 nucleotides agree with TRBD1. The trim removed 6 bases at V and 0 bases at J, leaving 6 bases unmatched. From germline, CDR1 is SGHTA and CDR2 FQGNSA. The CDR3 covers 16 residues. For the CDR3, the DNA is TGTGCCAGCAGACCGGACAGGGGGCGGATGAACACTGAAGCTTTCTTT. Translating gives CASRPDRGRMNTEAFF. The full variable domain, completed using reference TRBV7-2 and TRBJ1-1, is GAGVSQSPSNKVTEKGKDVELRCDPISGHTALYWYRQSLGQGLEFLIYFQGNSAPDKSGLPSDRFSAERTGGSVSTLTIQRTQQEDSAVYLCASRPDRGRMNTEAFFGQGTRLTVV.

The chain recombines TRBV6-1 with TRBJ1-4; a weak D match, TRBD1 (5 bases). The CDR3 spans 13 residues. The germline V and J ends were trimmed by 1 base and 10 bases, with 10 bases remaining between them. Per germline, CDR1 MNHNS and CDR2 SASEGT. The CDR3 coding sequence is TGTGCCAGCAGTGAAGGGGCGAGGGGAAAACTGTTTTTT. Protein: CASSEGARGKLFF.

The J gene is TRBJ2-4, the V gene TRBV7-9; either TRBD1 or TRBD2 may supply D (5 bases each). V gave up 3 bases and J gave up 8 bases, with 11 bases separating them. In germline, CDR1 is SEHNR, CDR2 FQNEAQ (reference sequence). The CDR3 has 13 residues. The DNA for the CDR3 is TGTGCCAGCAGCTTCATGGGGGAAGACATTCAGTACTTC. This gives the protein CASSFMGEDIQYF.

This sequence joins TRBV4-3 and TRBJ2-2, with 8 nucleotides matching TRBD2. Germline V CDR1 and CDR2: LGHNA, YSLEER. The CDR3 loop spans 17 amino acids. Trimming took 2 bases from V and 4 from J; bases not matched to a gene: 9. CDR3 bases: TGCGCCAGCAGCCAATCCCCAGCGGGGGTAGGCACCGGGGAGCTGTTTTTT. Its translation is CASSQSPAGVGTGELFF.

The V call is TRBV9, the J call TRBJ1-1; D is ambiguous. Germline-derived CDR1 and CDR2 are SGDLS and YYNGEE. The CDR3 has 14 amino acids. V was trimmed by 5 bases and J by 1 base, leaving 12 bases between them. CDR3 sequence reads: CASSDHLQNTEAFF. The CDR3 DNA reads TGTGCCAGCAGTGACCACTTACAGAACACTGAAGCTTTCTTT.

As for this clone: Germline and junction disagree at one end, which may indicate a read error. The DNA for the CDR3 is TGTGCCAGCAGTCGCGGGACTAGCACCGATACGCAGTATTTT. It encodes CASSRGTSTDTQYF. The V call is TRBV6-4, the J call TRBJ2-3; 9 bases agree with TRBD2. Looked up from germline, CDR1 is MRHNA and CDR2 is SNTAGT. The CDR3 spans 14 residues.

The chain has TRBV4-2 and TRBJ2-1; the D is unclear. V gave up 0 bases and J gave up 8 bases, with 14 bases separating them. Germline V lookup: CDR1 LGHNA, CDR2 YNFKEQ. The CDR3 spans 15 residues. CDR3: CASSQDGLGVDEQFF. CDR3 DNA sequence: TGTGCCAGCAGCCAAGATGGTCTGGGTGTAGATGAGCAGTTCTTC.

CDR3 nucleotides: TGTGCCAGCAGCAGGGGGACAGGGAATATTTACGAGCAGTACTTC. Its protein is CASSRGTGNIYEQYF. The chain joins TRBV11-2 to TRBJ2-7; 9 nucleotides agree with TRBD1. Germline-derived CDR1 and CDR2 are SGHAT and FQNNGV. J lost 4 bases, V lost 5 bases, and 9 bases had no gene match. This CDR3 is built from 15 residues.

V gene TRBV28 combines with J gene TRBJ1-5; D not certain. V lost 6 bases and J lost 5, with 17 bases in between. This CDR3 region has 15 residues. CDR1 MDHEN and CDR2 SYDVKM come from the germline V gene. Here the CDR3 DNA reads TGTGCCAGCAGGGTGTATTCCGTCCAGGATCAGCCCCAGCATTTT. Translated, it gives CASRVYSVQDQPQHF.